The entry below describes one TCR beta chain. There are 14 residues in the CDR3. Trimming took 5 bases from V and 6 from J; bases not matched to a gene: 2. CDR1 is SSHAT, CDR2 FNYEAQ, per germline (reference sequence). The data were obtained in a study of blood T cell repertoires in COVID-19. Study details: COVID-19 samples, acute and convalescent, were from the United States, Italy and Spain. Sample material is recorded as cDNA or gDNA derived from T cells, B-cell-depleted T cells, or PBMCs.

Methods used by the authors: Using reference gene primer amplification, nucleated cell counts were estimated. Method: immunoSEQ multiplex PCR; TCRdb's copy keeps in-frame clones and lacks some. The DNA gave D and trimming, while V, J and clone size come from that table. The table has some 270,000 clones, 86% seen once. Seattle patients were enrolled while actively infected and followed longitudinally. This receptor was identified in a woman older than 75 with COVID-19, enrolled during active disease. The material sequenced was peripheral blood. V usage is TRBV7-7 and J usage is TRBJ2-2, with TRBD1 identical over 11 bases. This CDR3 is CASSPGQGAGELFF. In DNA, the CDR3 is TGTGCCAGCAGCCCGGGACAGGGGGCCGGGGAGCTGTTTTTT.